This T cell receptor (beta chain) was sequenced during a study of the immune and genomic landscape of osteosarcoma. Overall study: Diagnosis ages spanned roughly 5-81 years, median roughly 26.

Clones were sequenced by immunoSEQ multiplex PCR, and TCRdb holds only the in-frame ones, with some missing. The repertoire includes over a thousand clones, around 63% of them detected once, and roughly 18% sits in the top ten. For this clone: The target antigen is unknown.

Study-wide results and limits: Clonality was higher in immune-hot C3 than cold C1, yet still low. Reference clonality came from outside normal skin and healthy blood, not matched tissue.

The CDR3 runs to 12 residues. Deletions cut 4 bases from V and 9 bases from J, with 13 bases between. Germline V gene data show CDR1 as GTSNPN and CDR2 as SVGIG (reference sequence). This receptor was obtained from a boy aged 5-17 years with osteosarcoma. V is TRBV30 and J is TRBJ2-1, with D possibly matching TRBD1 (6 bases). The sample taken for sequencing was metastatic tumor tissue from the lung. In DNA, the CDR3 is TGTGCCTGGAATGGCAGGGGATTTGAGCAGTTCTTC. Its protein is CAWNGRGFEQFF.